The rows below give T cell receptor beta chains drawn from one sample of a study of cytomegalovirus exposure and HLA in healthy donors. Profiling relied on immunoSEQ multiplex PCR, and the TCRdb table lists in-frame clones only, not all of them. The data hold 150,000 or so clones, with roughly 66% observed a single time. The sequenced sample was PBMCs. These receptors came from a woman under 30 in good health and CMV-seronegative. The CDR3 runs from the conserved cysteine through the conserved F or W. A D gene is named only where the DNA matches it firmly. Clone sizes are given selectively: once, few, many, or a class where the clone is expanded.

d_gene	j_gene	abundance	v_gene	CDR3nt	CDR3aa
TRBD1	TRBJ2-7	few	TRBV9	TGTGCCAGCAGCTCGGCGCCGGGACAGGGTGCTTGGGAGCAGTACTTC	CASSSAPGQGAWEQYF
.	TRBJ2-3	.	TRBV5-4	TGTGCCAGCAGCTTCCCAGGGCGGGATAGCACAGATACGCAGTATTTT	CASSFPGRDSTDTQYF
TRBD1	TRBJ1-3	.	TRBV2	TGTGCCAGCAGTCAAGCGGGACAGTCAAGAGGAAACACCATATATTTT	CASSQAGQSRGNTIYF
.	TRBJ1-5	.	TRBV6-5	TGTGCCAGCAGTTATGGAAGGGGCGGAAATCAGCCCCAGCATTTT	CASSYGRGGNQPQHF
TRBD2	TRBJ2-3	.	TRBV5-8	TGTGCCAGCAGCCTACCCGGACTAGCGGGGGGCCCAGATACGCAGTATTTT	CASSLPGLAGGPDTQYF
TRBD2	TRBJ2-5	.	TRBV7-9	TGTTCCAGCAGCTTATCTTGGGAGGGGTCGGGGGCCCAGTACTTC	CSSSLSWEGSGAQYF
.	TRBJ2-1	.	TRBV5-1	TGCGCCAGCAGCTTGGCAGGGGGGACTGGCAATGAGCAGTTCTTC	CASSLAGGTGNEQFF
.	TRBJ2-7	.	TRBV7-2	TGTGCCAGCAGCCGAATAGGGGGTACCTACGAGCAGTACTTC	CASSRIGGTYEQYF
TRBD1	TRBJ1-1	.	TRBV14	TGTGCCAGCAGCCGACAGGGGGCTTATACTGAAGCTTTCTTT	CASSRQGAYTEAFF
TRBD1	TRBJ1-4	.	TRBV2	TGTGCCAGCAGAAAACAGGGGGCGGGTGAAAAACTGTTTTTT	CASRKQGAGEKLFF
.	TRBJ2-2	few	TRBV5-4	TGTGCCAGCAGCCGGGTAGCGAACACCGGGGAGCTGTTTTTT	CASSRVANTGELFF
TRBD2	TRBJ2-1	.	TRBV19	TGTGCCAGCAGTATAAGCGGGATGGACAATGAGCAGTTCTTC	CASSISGMDNEQFF
.	TRBJ2-1	.	TRBV7-9	TGTGCCAGCAGCTTAAATTCGGGGGTAGGCTACAATGAGCAGTTCTTC	CASSLNSGVGYNEQFF
TRBD2	TRBJ2-3	.	TRBV7-2	TGTGCCAGCAGCTTAGCCCTAGCGGGGGGCACAGATACGCAGTATTTT	CASSLALAGGTDTQYF
TRBD1	TRBJ1-6	.	TRBV7-9	TGTGCCAGCAGCTTGTATGCCCCCAGGGGGAATTCACCCCTCCACTTT	CASSLYAPRGNSPLHF
TRBD1	TRBJ2-7	.	TRBV7-2	TGTGCCAGCAGCTCCTGGACAGGTTGGGGAGAGCAGTACTTC	CASSSWTGWGEQYF
TRBD1	TRBJ1-5	.	TRBV2	TGTGCCAGCAGTGTGGAATCCCCCCTAACAGGGGGCAGGCAGCCCCAGCATTTT	CASSVESPLTGGRQPQHF
.	TRBJ2-7	.	TRBV18	TGTGCCAGCTCACCACCGGTTACCTACGAGCAGTACTTC	CASSPPVTYEQYF
.	TRBJ1-1	.	TRBV25-1	TGTGCCAGCAGTGAATATAGGGGCTTAGAGTCTGAAGCTTTCTTT	CASSEYRGLESEAFF
.	TRBJ2-6	.	TRBV7-9	TGTGCCAGCAGCTTTTCAGGGGTTGGGGCCAACGTCCTGACTTTC	CASSFSGVGANVLTF
TRBD2	TRBJ2-4	few	TRBV19	TGTGCCAGTAGTATGACTAGCGGATCAAACAGTCAGTACTTC	CASSMTSGSNSQYF
.	TRBJ1-4	.	TRBV19	TGTGCCAGTAGTATCCCAGAGGCTGCTAATGAAAAACTGTTTTTT	CASSIPEAANEKLFF
.	TRBJ1-1	.	TRBV27	TGTGCCAGCAGTTTTGAGGGGAACACTGAAGCTTTCTTT	CASSFEGNTEAFF
TRBD1	TRBJ1-6	.	TRBV5-6	TGTGCCAGCAGCTCCCAAGACAGGGCGGATTGGTATAATTCACCCCTCCACTTT	CASSSQDRADWYNSPLHF
TRBD1	TRBJ1-5	once	TRBV7-8	TGTGCCAGCAGTTCGCGACAGGGCTATCAGCCCCAGCATTTT	CASSSRQGYQPQHF
TRBD2	TRBJ2-1	.	TRBV14	TGTGCCAGCAGCCGGTCGGGGGGGTCTTACAATGAGCAGTTCTTC	CASSRSGGSYNEQFF
TRBD1	TRBJ2-2	.	TRBV11-1	TGTGCCAGCAGCTTAAGAACCCTACGGACAGGGGACACCGGGGAGCTGTTTTTT	CASSLRTLRTGDTGELFF
.	TRBJ1-5	.	TRBV30	TGTGCCTGGAGTGGACCGACAGAACTTCAGCCCCAGCATTTT	CAWSGPTELQPQHF
.	TRBJ1-2	.	TRBV11-2	TGTGCCAGCAGCTTAGGCGCCCGGTCCGTCTACACCTTC	CASSLGARSVYTF
.	TRBJ1-1	once	TRBV7-9	TGTGCCAGCAGCTTAGAAGCGGGGAACACTGAAGCTTTCTTT	CASSLEAGNTEAFF
.	TRBJ2-1	.	TRBV28	TGTGCCAGCAGTCTGCCGGGACTGGACCAGTTCTTC	CASSLPGLDQFF
TRBD2	TRBJ2-1	.	TRBV4-3	TGCGCCAGCAGCCAAGTGGAACTAGCGGACAATGAGCAGTTCTTC	CASSQVELADNEQFF
.	TRBJ2-3	few	TRBV5-1	TGCGCCAGCAGCCTCCGGACAGAAAGCACAGATACGCAGTATTTT	CASSLRTESTDTQYF
TRBD2	TRBJ2-5	.	TRBV14	TGTGCCAGCAGCCAAGCAGCGGGGGGCCCCGGGACCCAGTACTTC	CASSQAAGGPGTQYF
.	TRBJ1-2	.	TRBV10-3	TGTGCCATCAGTGGACAGCCCCTGGGGGGGATTTACTATGGCTACACCTTC	CAISGQPLGGIYYGYTF
TRBD2	TRBJ2-1	.	TRBV2	TGTGCCAGCAGTCGGACTAGCGGGTTAATTTCCTACAATGAGCAGTTCTTC	CASSRTSGLISYNEQFF
TRBD1	TRBJ2-1	.	TRBV5-4	TGTGCCAGCAGCTCAGGCCGGGACAGGGGGAAGCTCGTGCAGTTCTTC	CASSSGRDRGKLVQFF
TRBD1	TRBJ2-1	.	TRBV5-4	TGTGCCAGCAGCGGTGGCAGGGGGTTCTACAATGAGCAGTTCTTC	CASSGGRGFYNEQFF
.	TRBJ1-5	.	TRBV7-9	TGTGCCAGCAGCTCAACAGGAGGCAATCAGCCCCAGCATTTT	CASSSTGGNQPQHF
.	TRBJ1-5	.	TRBV28	TGTGCCAGCAGTTTAGAGTCCTCGCCCCAGCATTTT	CASSLESSPQHF
TRBD2	TRBJ2-5	.	TRBV9	TGTGCCAGCAGCGTAAATTCCGGGACTAGCAAAGAGACCCAGTACTTC	CASSVNSGTSKETQYF
.	TRBJ2-3	few	TRBV27	TGTGCCAGCAGCTCTATTAGGACTTCCACAGATACGCAGTATTTT	CASSSIRTSTDTQYF
.	TRBJ1-1	few	TRBV6-5	TGTGCCAGCAGTTACCGCGGCAGGGAAAAGGCTGAAGCTTTCTTT	CASSYRGREKAEAFF
.	TRBJ2-7	once	TRBV28	TGTGCCAGCGGAATACAGGGAAAAACGTACGAGCAGTACTTC	CASGIQGKTYEQYF
.	TRBJ2-1	.	TRBV9	TGTGCCAGCAGCGTAGCAAATGAGCAGTTCTTC	CASSVANEQFF
.	TRBJ1-2	.	TRBV30	TGTGCCGGAGGCAGGAACTATGGCTACACCTTC	CAGGRNYGYTF
.	TRBJ2-7	.	TRBV5-1	TGCGCCAGCAGCGGAGACGGAGCCGCTTACGAGCAGTACTTC	CASSGDGAAYEQYF
.	TRBJ2-4	.	TRBV5-4	TGTGCCAGCAGCTTGGGACAGACACTTAAAAACATTCAGTACTTC	CASSLGQTLKNIQYF
TRBD1	TRBJ2-1	.	TRBV5-1	TGCGCCAGCAGCGCGGTGGACAGGGGGAATGAGCAGTTCTTC	CASSAVDRGNEQFF
TRBD1	TRBJ1-6	.	TRBV30	TGTGCTGCCGGGGGGGGGACAGAGAATTCACCCCTCCACTTT	CAAGGGTENSPLHF
.	TRBJ2-2	.	TRBV7-8	TGTGCCAGCAGCTTAGCCCAATCCGGCAGGGGAGCTGGGGAGCTGTTTTTT	CASSLAQSGRGAGELFF
.	TRBJ1-2	.	TRBV14	TGTGCCAGCAGCCAAGGACTGGGGGCTTCTAACTATGGCTACACCTTC	CASSQGLGASNYGYTF
TRBD1	TRBJ1-4	.	TRBV2	TGTGCCAGCAGGAAGGGGACAGGGGGCGAAAAACTGTTTTTT	CASRKGTGGEKLFF
.	TRBJ1-2	few	TRBV5-6	TGTGCCAGCAGCCGAGGACAGTTCTACACCTTC	CASSRGQFYTF
TRBD2	TRBJ2-1	.	TRBV4-3	TGCGCCAGCAGCCAAGATGCTAGCGGGTTTTACAATGAGCAGTTCTTC	CASSQDASGFYNEQFF
.	TRBJ1-1	.	TRBV15	TGTGCCACCAGCAGACACCAGGGGAGCCGGGGCACTGAAGCTTTCTTT	CATSRHQGSRGTEAFF
TRBD2	TRBJ2-3	.	TRBV7-9	TGTTCCAGCAGCTGGACTAGCGGGCGTTACCTCACAGATACGCAGTATTTT	CSSSWTSGRYLTDTQYF
.	TRBJ2-5	.	TRBV27	TGTGCCAGCAGTTTTGGAGGGGGCACAGAGACCCAGTACTTC	CASSFGGGTETQYF